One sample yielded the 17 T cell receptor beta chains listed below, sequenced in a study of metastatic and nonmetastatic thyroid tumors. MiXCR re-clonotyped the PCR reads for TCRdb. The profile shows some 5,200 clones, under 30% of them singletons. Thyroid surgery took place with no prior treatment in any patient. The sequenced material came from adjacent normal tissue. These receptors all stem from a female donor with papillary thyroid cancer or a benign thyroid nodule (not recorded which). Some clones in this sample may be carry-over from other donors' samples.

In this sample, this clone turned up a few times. CDR3 in DNA: TGTGCCAGCACCACGATGACAGGGGAAAGCACAGATACGCAGTATTTT. Protein product: CASTTMTGESTDTQYF. The rearrangement links TRBV28 to TRBJ2-3; 8 bases are shared with TRBD1. V shed 7 bases and J 0 bases; nucleotides not matched to a gene: 9. Per the germline V gene, CDR1 is MDHEN and CDR2 is SYDVKM. The CDR3 contains 16 residues.

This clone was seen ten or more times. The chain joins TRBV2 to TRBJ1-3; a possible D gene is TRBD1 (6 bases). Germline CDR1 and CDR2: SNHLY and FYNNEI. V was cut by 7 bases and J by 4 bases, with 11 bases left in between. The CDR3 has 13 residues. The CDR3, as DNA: TGTGCCAGCACCAGGGACAACGGAAACACCATATATTTT. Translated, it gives CASTRDNGNTIYF.

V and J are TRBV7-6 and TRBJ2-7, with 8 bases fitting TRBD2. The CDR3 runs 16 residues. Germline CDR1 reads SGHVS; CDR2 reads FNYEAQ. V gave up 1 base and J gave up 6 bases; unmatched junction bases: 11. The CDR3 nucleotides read TGTGCCAGCAGCTTAGAGCGCGGGAGGCTGATAGTCGAGCAGTACTTC. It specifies CASSLERGRLIVEQYF.

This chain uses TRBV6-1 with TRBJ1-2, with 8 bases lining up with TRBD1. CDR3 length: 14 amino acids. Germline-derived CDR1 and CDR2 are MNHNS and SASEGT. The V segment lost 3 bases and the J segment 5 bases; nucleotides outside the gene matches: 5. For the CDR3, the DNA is TGTGCCAGCAGTGACAGGGGGCAAGTGTATGGCTACACCTTC. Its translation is CASSDRGQVYGYTF.

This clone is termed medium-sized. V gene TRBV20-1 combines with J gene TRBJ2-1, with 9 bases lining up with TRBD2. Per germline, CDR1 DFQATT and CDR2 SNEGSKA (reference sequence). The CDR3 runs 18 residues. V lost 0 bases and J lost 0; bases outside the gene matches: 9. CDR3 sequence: CSARDSSGRGSSYNEQFF. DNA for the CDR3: TGCAGTGCTAGAGATAGTAGCGGGAGAGGGTCCTCCTACAATGAGCAGTTCTTC.

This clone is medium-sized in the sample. In nucleotides, the CDR3 is TGTGCCAGCAACTCGGGGGACGCTGGCTACACCTTC. It yields the protein CASNSGDAGYTF. The genes are TRBV28 and TRBJ1-2, with D possibly being TRBD1 (5 bases). The CDR3 contains 12 residues. Trimming removed 7 bases from V and 7 bases from J, with 13 bases in between. In germline, CDR1 is MDHEN, CDR2 SYDVKM.

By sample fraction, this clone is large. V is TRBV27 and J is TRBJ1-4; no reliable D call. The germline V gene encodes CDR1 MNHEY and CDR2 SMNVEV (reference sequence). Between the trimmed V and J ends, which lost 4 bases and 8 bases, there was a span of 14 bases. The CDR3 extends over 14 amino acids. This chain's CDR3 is CASSYAGVEEKLFF. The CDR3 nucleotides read TGTGCCAGCAGTTACGCGGGCGTGGAAGAAAAACTGTTTTTT.

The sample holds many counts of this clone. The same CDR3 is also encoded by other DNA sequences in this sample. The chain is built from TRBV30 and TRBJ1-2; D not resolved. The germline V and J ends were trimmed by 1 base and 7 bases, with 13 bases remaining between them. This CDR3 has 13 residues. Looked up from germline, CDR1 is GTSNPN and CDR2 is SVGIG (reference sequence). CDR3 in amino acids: CAWSGSQRGGYTF. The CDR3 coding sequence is TGTGCCTGGAGTGGTAGTCAGCGCGGTGGCTACACCTTC. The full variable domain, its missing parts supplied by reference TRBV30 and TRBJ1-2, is SQTIHQWPATLVQPVGSPLSLECTVEGTSNPNLYWYRQAAGRGLQLLFYSVGIGQISSEVPQNLSASRPQDRQFILSSKKLLLSDSGFYLCAWSGSQRGGYTFGSGTRLTVV.

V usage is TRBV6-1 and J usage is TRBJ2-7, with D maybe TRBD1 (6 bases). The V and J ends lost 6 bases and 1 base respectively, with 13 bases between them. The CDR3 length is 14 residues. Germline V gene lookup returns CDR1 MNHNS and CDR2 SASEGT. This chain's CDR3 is CASRPPGQSYEQYF. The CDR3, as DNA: TGTGCCAGCAGGCCCCCGGGACAATCCTACGAGCAGTACTTC.

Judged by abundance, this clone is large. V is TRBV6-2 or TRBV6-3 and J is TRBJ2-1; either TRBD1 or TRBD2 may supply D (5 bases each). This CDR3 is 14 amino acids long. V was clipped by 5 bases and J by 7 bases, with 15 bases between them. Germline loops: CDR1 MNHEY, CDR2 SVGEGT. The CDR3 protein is CASSGRGDRNEQFF. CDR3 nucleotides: TGTGCCAGCAGTGGGAGAGGGGATAGGAATGAGCAGTTCTTC.

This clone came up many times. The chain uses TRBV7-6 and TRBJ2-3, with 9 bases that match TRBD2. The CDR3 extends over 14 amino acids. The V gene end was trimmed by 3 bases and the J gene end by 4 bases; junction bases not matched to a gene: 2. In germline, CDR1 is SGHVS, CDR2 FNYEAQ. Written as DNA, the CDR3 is TGTGCCAGCAGCTTGGGACTAGCCCCAGATACGCAGTATTTT. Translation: CASSLGLAPDTQYF.

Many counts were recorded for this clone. This CDR3 reads CASSIGRGGLAGGFYNEQFF. The CDR3 DNA reads TGTGCCAGTAGTATAGGAAGAGGGGGACTAGCGGGAGGGTTCTACAATGAGCAGTTCTTC. The J gene is TRBJ2-1, the V gene TRBV19; 16 bases align to TRBD2. The CDR3 runs 20 residues. The V gene end was trimmed by 1 base and the J gene end by 3 bases; junction bases not matched to a gene: 9. CDR1 LNHDA and CDR2 SQIVND come from the germline V gene (reference sequence).

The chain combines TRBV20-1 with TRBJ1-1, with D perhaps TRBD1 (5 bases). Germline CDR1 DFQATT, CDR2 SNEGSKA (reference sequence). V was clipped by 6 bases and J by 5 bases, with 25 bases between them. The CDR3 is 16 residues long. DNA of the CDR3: TGCAGTGCAACAGGTTCGGGGACGGACGCGGGGACTGAAGCTTTCTTT. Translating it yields CSATGSGTDAGTEAFF.

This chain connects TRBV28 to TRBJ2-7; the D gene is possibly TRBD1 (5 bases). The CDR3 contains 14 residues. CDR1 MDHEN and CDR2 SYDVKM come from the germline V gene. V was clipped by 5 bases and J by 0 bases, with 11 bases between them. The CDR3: CASSLDSVSYEQYF. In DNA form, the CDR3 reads TGTGCCAGCAGTCTCGACAGTGTCTCCTACGAGCAGTACTTC.

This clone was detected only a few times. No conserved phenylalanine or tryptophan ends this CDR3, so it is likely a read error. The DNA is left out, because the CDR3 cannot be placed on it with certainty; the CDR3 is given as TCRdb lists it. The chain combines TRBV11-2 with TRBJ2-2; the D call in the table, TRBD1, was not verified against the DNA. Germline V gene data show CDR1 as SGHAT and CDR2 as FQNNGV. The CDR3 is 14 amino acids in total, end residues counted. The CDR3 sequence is CASRGSGNTGELFS.

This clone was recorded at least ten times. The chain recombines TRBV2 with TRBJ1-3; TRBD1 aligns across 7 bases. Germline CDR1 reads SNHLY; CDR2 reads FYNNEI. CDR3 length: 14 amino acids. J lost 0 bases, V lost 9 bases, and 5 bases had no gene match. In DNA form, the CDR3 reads TGTGCCAGAAATACAGGGGACTCTGGAAACACCATATATTTT. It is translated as CARNTGDSGNTIYF.

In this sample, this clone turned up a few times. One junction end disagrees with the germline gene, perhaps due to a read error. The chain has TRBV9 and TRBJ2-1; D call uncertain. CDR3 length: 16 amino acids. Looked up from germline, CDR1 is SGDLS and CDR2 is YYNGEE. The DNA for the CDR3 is TGTGCTAGCAGCGTAGGTTCCGCGGCACTGTACGATGAGCAGTTCTTC. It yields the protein CASSVGSAALYDEQFF.